The rows below give T cell receptor beta chains drawn from one sample of a study of post-analysis software for immune sequencing data. TCRdb passed the PCR reads through MiXCR, listing each CDR3 protein once. The sample includes 380,000 or so distinct CDR3 sequences, less than 35% of them seen just once. Sequenced material: blood. Receptors were obtained from a girl between 5 and 17 years old with multiple sclerosis. CDR3s include the opening cysteine and the closing phenylalanine or tryptophan. A D gene is named only where the DNA matches it firmly. Not every row has a clone size; where given, it reads once, few, many or a size class.

J gene	clone size	V gene	D gene	CDR3 DNA	CDR3 protein
TRBJ1-5	few	TRBV20-1	-	TGCAGTGCTAGACCCCGGGGCGGTCAGCCCCAGCATTTT	CSARPRGGQPQHF
TRBJ2-3	-	TRBV6-6	TRBD2	TGTGCCAGCAGCTCTGGACTAGCCCAATTCACAGATACGCAGTATTTT	CASSSGLAQFTDTQYF
TRBJ1-1	-	TRBV5-1	-	TGCGCCAGCAGCCCGGGGGAGGGAGGAGCTTTCTTT	CASSPGEGGAFF
TRBJ1-2	few	TRBV29-1	-	TGCAGCGTTGCCCACAGCACCTATGGCTACACCTTC	CSVAHSTYGYTF
TRBJ1-1	-	TRBV10-3	TRBD1	TGTGCCATCAGTGGGACAGGGTTGGTCAATACTGAAGCTTTCTTT	CAISGTGLVNTEAFF
TRBJ2-7	few	TRBV15	-	TGTGCCACCAGCACCGAAAGGACAGCCAACTACGAGCAGTACTTC	CATSTERTANYEQYF
TRBJ2-5	few	TRBV27	-	TGTGCCAGCGGTTTCGAGACCCAGTACTTC	CASGFETQYF
TRBJ2-7	few	TRBV7-6	TRBD1	TGTGCCAGCAGCTTAGCAAGTACCGGGACAGGGAACTACGAGCAGTACTTC	CASSLASTGTGNYEQYF
TRBJ2-3	few	TRBV29-1	TRBD2	TGCAGCGTTGAAACCCTAGCGGGGAGAACAGATACGCAGTATTTT	CSVETLAGRTDTQYF
TRBJ1-1	-	TRBV6-1	-	TGTGCCAGCGGCAGATATATAGCGGGAGAGCCTGAAGCTTTCTTT	CASGRYIAGEPEAFF
TRBJ1-4	few	TRBV5-8	TRBD1	TGTGCCAGCAGCCTAGGGGACAGCTTTGAAAAACTGTTTTTT	CASSLGDSFEKLFF
TRBJ2-7	-	TRBV7-2	-	TGTGCCAGCAGCCGGGGATATTGGTACGAGCAGTACTTC	CASSRGYWYEQYF
TRBJ1-2	few	TRBV6-5	-	TGTGCCAGCAGTAGGTCGGCTAACTATGGCTACACCTTC	CASSRSANYGYTF
TRBJ2-3	few	TRBV7-2	-	TGTGCCAGCAGCCTGGGGCCGGCACACAAAAGCACAGATACGCAGTATTTT	CASSLGPAHKSTDTQYF
TRBJ1-1	-	TRBV12-3/TRBV12-4	-	TGTGCCAGCAGTTTGGCCGGGGAAGGGAACACTGAAGCTTTCTTT	CASSLAGEGNTEAFF
TRBJ1-2	-	TRBV3-1	-	TGTGCCAGCAGCCAAGGTCGGTCCACAGCCTATGGCTACACCTTC	CASSQGRSTAYGYTF
TRBJ2-5	-	TRBV7-6	-	TGTGCCAGCGCTAAGGGGAGACAAGAGACCCAGTACTTC	CASAKGRQETQYF
TRBJ2-7	-	TRBV3-1	TRBD1	TGTGCCAGCAGCCTAACAGGGGACGAGCAGTACTTC	CASSLTGDEQYF
TRBJ1-5	few	TRBV3-1	-	TGTGCCAGCAGCCACGGGGGCGCGAGGAATCAGCCCCAGCATTTT	CASSHGGARNQPQHF
TRBJ1-2	-	TRBV29-1	-	TGCAGCGTTGAGGCGACGAACAGGGAGCGAGGCTACACCTTC	CSVEATNRERGYTF
TRBJ2-1	few	TRBV12-3/TRBV12-4	-	TGTGCCAGCAGCTTAGGTAGCGGACTCTACAATGAGCAGTTCTTC	CASSLGSGLYNEQFF
TRBJ1-2	-	TRBV7-9	-	TGTGCCAGCAGCCGTGTGGGCAGCTACTATGGCTACACCTTC	CASSRVGSYYGYTF
TRBJ2-2	few	TRBV6-5	-	TGTGCCAGCAATAACAGGGACACCGGGGAGCTGTTTTTT	CASNNRDTGELFF
TRBJ2-3	-	TRBV12-3/TRBV12-4	-	TGTGCCAGCAGTTTTTTTGGCACCATGGACACAGATACGCAGTATTTT	CASSFFGTMDTDTQYF
TRBJ1-2	-	TRBV5-1	-	TGCGCCAGCAGCTTGGAGGGGGGACGCACCTATGGCTACACCTTC	CASSLEGGRTYGYTF
TRBJ2-7	few	TRBV6-5	TRBD2	TGTGCCAGCGGAACTTCGGGGGGCGAGCAGTACTTC	CASGTSGGEQYF
TRBJ2-1	few	TRBV20-1	TRBD2	TGCAGTGCTAGAGATCATAGCGGGGCCCCATATGAGCAGTTCTTC	CSARDHSGAPYEQFF
TRBJ2-1	-	TRBV12-3/TRBV12-4	TRBD2	TGTGCCAGCAGTACCAGGACTAGAGGTGAGCAGTTCTTC	CASSTRTRGEQFF
TRBJ2-5	few	TRBV28	TRBD1	TGTGCCAGCAGACTCACAGGGGCACAAGAGACCCAGTACTTC	CASRLTGAQETQYF
TRBJ2-1	-	TRBV11-3	-	TGTGCCAGCAGCTTAGGTCCTGGCGGTGAGCAGTTCTTC	CASSLGPGGEQFF
TRBJ2-1	few	TRBV20-1	TRBD1	TGCAGTGCCAAGGTTAAGACAGGGATGTTCCGCAATGAGCAGTTCTTC	CSAKVKTGMFRNEQFF
TRBJ1-2	-	TRBV27	-	TGTGCCAGCAGTTCCCGAGCCATCTCCTATGGCTACACCTTC	CASSSRAISYGYTF
TRBJ2-3	-	TRBV12-3/TRBV12-4	-	TGTGCCAGCAGGGTACTAGCCCTGGGTCCGCAGTATTTT	CASRVLALGPQYF